The entry below describes one T cell receptor (beta chain). Antigen specificity is unknown. The data derive from a study of T cells in tuberculosis. Broader study findings: GEM motif frequencies gave over 55% accuracy; the GMM repertoire gave 85% to 90%. Active tuberculosis TCR-alpha repertoires lay closer to GMM-specific TCRs than IGRA-negative controls, suggesting clonal expansion. Smaller alpha distances in active tuberculosis partly reflected shorter CDR3-alpha lengths.

Germline loops: CDR1 MNHNS, CDR2 SASEGT. CDR3 length: 14 residues. The ends were cut back, 4 bases at V and 5 bases at J, with 12 bases in the middle. Assay used: immunoSEQ multiplex PCR; TCRdb lists only in-frame clones, some missing. The table includes 30,000 or so clones, 90% detected once. J is TRBJ1-3 and V is TRBV6-1, with D unresolved. This sequence originates from a donor between 10 and 35 years old with latent tuberculosis or without tuberculosis infection. The sequencing input was PBMCs. Here the CDR3 reads CASSGRGFRNTIYF. The DNA for the CDR3 is TGTGCCAGCAGTGGTCGGGGTTTTAGAAACACCATATATTTT.